This T cell receptor beta chain was profiled in a study of T cell responses to AZD1222 COVID-19 vaccine. Profiled with immunoSEQ multiplex PCR; TCRdb holds only in-frame clones, not every one. The data contain around 160,000 clones, approximately 89% of them seen just once; the ten biggest clones take up less than 5.5%. V lost 1 base, J lost 4 bases, and 14 bases lay in between. The CDR3 runs to 16 residues. Germline lookup yields CDR1 LGHNA and CDR2 YSLEER. The V and J genes are TRBV4-3 and TRBJ2-1; possible D gene TRBD1, 6 bases. The TCR comes from an adult in good health. The source was peripheral blood, collected on day 0 of AZD1222 vaccination. The DNA for the CDR3 is TGCGCCAGCAGCCAAGGATATCAGGGGTGGTACAATGAGCAGTTCTTC. This encodes CASSQGYQGWYNEQFF.